This is a list of T cell receptor beta chains from one sample in a study of low-dose radiotherapy and immunotherapy resistance in tumors. TCRdb recomputed calls from the reads with MiXCR, one row per CDR3 protein. The table has about 80,000 distinct CDR3 sequences, about 17% seen once. Sequenced here: PBMCs, sampled after low-dose radiotherapy plus immunotherapy. These receptors all stem from a male donor with prostate cancer. CDR3s include the opening cysteine and the closing phenylalanine or tryptophan. The order of the fields is D gene, V gene, clone size, J gene, CDR3 protein, CDR3 DNA. The D gene is left open where the match is weak. Clone size, where shown, is once, few, many, or a class for clones that have expanded.

d_call: NA
v_call: TRBV12-3/TRBV12-4
clone_size: many
j_call: TRBJ2-2
cdr3_aa: CASSSGSPGELFF
cdr3_nt: TGTGCCAGCAGTTCAGGTTCCCCCGGGGAGCTGTTTTTT

d_call: NA
v_call: TRBV28
clone_size: NA
j_call: TRBJ2-7
cdr3_aa: CASSPNYEQYF
cdr3_nt: TGTGCCAGCAGTCCGAACTACGAGCAGTACTTC

d_call: TRBD1
v_call: TRBV20-1
clone_size: many
j_call: TRBJ2-7
cdr3_aa: CSAPRDRDYEQYF
cdr3_nt: TGCAGTGCCCCACGGGACAGGGACTACGAGCAGTACTTC

d_call: TRBD2
v_call: TRBV5-3
clone_size: many
j_call: TRBJ2-7
cdr3_aa: CASTIRGTSAEQYF
cdr3_nt: TGTGCCAGCACCATTCGCGGGACTAGCGCCGAGCAGTACTTC

d_call: NA
v_call: TRBV3-1
clone_size: many
j_call: TRBJ1-1
cdr3_aa: CASSQDSGRGGPEAFF
cdr3_nt: TGTGCCAGCAGCCAAGATTCCGGCCGGGGGGGGCCTGAAGCTTTCTTT

d_call: NA
v_call: TRBV10-3
clone_size: few
j_call: TRBJ2-7
cdr3_aa: CAISESGRNEQYF
cdr3_nt: TGTGCCATCAGTGAGTCGGGGAGGAACGAGCAGTACTTC

d_call: TRBD1
v_call: TRBV5-5
clone_size: many
j_call: TRBJ1-1
cdr3_aa: CASTPGGTGALSLTEAFF
cdr3_nt: TGTGCCAGCACCCCCGGCGGGACAGGGGCCCTCTCCTTGACTGAAGCTTTCTTT

d_call: TRBD1
v_call: TRBV7-9
clone_size: NA
j_call: TRBJ2-7
cdr3_aa: CASSFETGSNEQYF
cdr3_nt: TGTGCCAGCAGCTTTGAGACAGGGAGCAACGAGCAGTACTTC

d_call: NA
v_call: TRBV20-1
clone_size: many
j_call: TRBJ2-7
cdr3_aa: CSATNPQWASYEQYF
cdr3_nt: TGCAGTGCCACCAATCCGCAATGGGCCTCCTACGAGCAGTACTTC

d_call: NA
v_call: TRBV6-8
clone_size: many
j_call: TRBJ2-1
cdr3_aa: CASSYGNEQFF
cdr3_nt: TGTGCCAGCAGTTACGGCAATGAGCAGTTCTTC

d_call: TRBD2
v_call: TRBV7-2
clone_size: many
j_call: TRBJ2-7
cdr3_aa: CASSILAGGPIGSYEQYF
cdr3_nt: TGTGCCAGCAGCATACTAGCGGGAGGGCCTATAGGCTCCTACGAGCAGTACTTC

d_call: TRBD2
v_call: TRBV9
clone_size: NA
j_call: TRBJ2-1
cdr3_aa: CASSAQVREYEQFF
cdr3_nt: TGTGCTAGCAGCGCCCAGGTGCGGGAGTATGAGCAGTTCTTC

d_call: NA
v_call: TRBV14
clone_size: many
j_call: TRBJ2-1
cdr3_aa: CASSQDIGRGYEQFF
cdr3_nt: TGTGCCAGCAGCCAAGATATTGGCAGGGGCTATGAGCAGTTCTTC

d_call: NA
v_call: TRBV6-1
clone_size: once
j_call: TRBJ2-7
cdr3_aa: CASTHGGGYEQYF
cdr3_nt: TGTGCCAGCACCCACGGGGGTGGGTACGAGCAGTACTTC

d_call: TRBD1
v_call: TRBV28
clone_size: many
j_call: TRBJ2-2
cdr3_aa: CASSWDRTFTGELFF
cdr3_nt: TGTGCCAGCAGCTGGGACAGAACCTTCACCGGGGAGCTGTTTTTT

d_call: NA
v_call: TRBV29-1
clone_size: many
j_call: TRBJ2-5
cdr3_aa: CSVRVQGTQYF
cdr3_nt: TGCAGCGTTCGCGTTCAGGGGACCCAGTACTTC

d_call: NA
v_call: TRBV2
clone_size: few
j_call: TRBJ1-1
cdr3_aa: CASSELIWGGSEAFF
cdr3_nt: TGTGCCAGCAGTGAATTGATTTGGGGGGGATCTGAAGCTTTCTTT

d_call: NA
v_call: TRBV7-3
clone_size: many
j_call: TRBJ2-2
cdr3_aa: CASSQNHVGRGNTGELFF
cdr3_nt: TGTGCCAGCAGCCAAAACCACGTCGGACGGGGCAACACCGGGGAGCTGTTTTTT

d_call: NA
v_call: TRBV7-2
clone_size: few
j_call: TRBJ2-7
cdr3_aa: CASMGAASPNEQYF
cdr3_nt: TGTGCCAGCATGGGGGCGGCCTCACCCAACGAGCAGTACTTC

d_call: NA
v_call: TRBV6-6
clone_size: few
j_call: TRBJ2-2
cdr3_aa: CASSYSGFAADTGELFF
cdr3_nt: TGTGCCAGCAGTTACTCGGGCTTCGCGGCTGACACCGGGGAGCTGTTTTTT

d_call: NA
v_call: TRBV6-6
clone_size: many
j_call: TRBJ2-3
cdr3_aa: CASSYAAGEGDTQYF
cdr3_nt: TGTGCCAGCAGTTACGCGGCAGGGGAGGGGGATACGCAGTATTTT

d_call: TRBD2
v_call: TRBV29-1
clone_size: many
j_call: TRBJ2-1
cdr3_aa: CSHGGGNEQFF
cdr3_nt: TGCAGCCATGGGGGGGGGAATGAGCAGTTCTTC

d_call: NA
v_call: TRBV2
clone_size: many
j_call: TRBJ2-1
cdr3_aa: CASSTVGRGYNEQFF
cdr3_nt: TGTGCCAGCAGTACGGTTGGCCGGGGTTACAATGAGCAGTTCTTC

d_call: NA
v_call: TRBV20-1
clone_size: NA
j_call: TRBJ1-5
cdr3_aa: CSASQISNQPQHF
cdr3_nt: TGCAGTGCTAGCCAGATTAGCAATCAGCCCCAGCATTTT

d_call: TRBD1
v_call: TRBV5-1
clone_size: many
j_call: TRBJ2-2
cdr3_aa: CASSPRTGGPGELFF
cdr3_nt: TGCGCCAGCAGCCCCAGGACAGGGGGCCCCGGGGAGCTGTTTTTT

d_call: NA
v_call: TRBV12-3/TRBV12-4
clone_size: many
j_call: TRBJ2-7
cdr3_aa: CASSSSGTPNFYEQYF
cdr3_nt: TGTGCCAGCAGTTCCTCCGGGACTCCGAATTTCTACGAGCAGTACTTC

d_call: TRBD2
v_call: TRBV5-4
clone_size: many
j_call: TRBJ2-5
cdr3_aa: CASSIGAGGIQETQYF
cdr3_nt: TGTGCCAGCAGCATTGGAGCGGGAGGGATCCAAGAGACCCAGTACTTC

d_call: TRBD1
v_call: TRBV28
clone_size: NA
j_call: TRBJ2-7
cdr3_aa: CASITGTGFSEQYF
cdr3_nt: TGTGCCAGCATTACCGGGACAGGGTTCTCCGAGCAGTACTTC

d_call: NA
v_call: TRBV30
clone_size: many
j_call: TRBJ2-1
cdr3_aa: CAWSPGLPYNEQFF
cdr3_nt: TGTGCCTGGAGTCCTGGCTTGCCCTACAATGAGCAGTTCTTC

d_call: TRBD2
v_call: TRBV29-1
clone_size: many
j_call: TRBJ2-2
cdr3_aa: CSVERGVAGELFF
cdr3_nt: TGCAGCGTTGAACGGGGGGTCGCCGGGGAGCTGTTTTTT

d_call: TRBD2
v_call: TRBV20-1
clone_size: many
j_call: TRBJ2-1
cdr3_aa: CSAERGSYNEQFF
cdr3_nt: TGCAGTGCCGAGCGGGGGTCCTACAATGAGCAGTTCTTC

d_call: NA
v_call: TRBV20-1
clone_size: many
j_call: TRBJ1-4
cdr3_aa: CSAREPGREKLFF
cdr3_nt: TGCAGTGCCCGGGAACCCGGGAGGGAAAAACTGTTTTTT

d_call: NA
v_call: TRBV6-5
clone_size: many
j_call: TRBJ1-1
cdr3_aa: CASGYLGGRGNTEAFF
cdr3_nt: TGTGCCAGCGGATATCTCGGGGGGCGCGGGAACACTGAAGCTTTCTTT

d_call: TRBD2
v_call: TRBV7-6
clone_size: many
j_call: TRBJ2-7
cdr3_aa: CASSLGLSSGNSEQYF
cdr3_nt: TGTGCCAGCAGCTTAGGTTTGTCTAGCGGGAACAGCGAGCAGTACTTC

d_call: TRBD2
v_call: TRBV19
clone_size: NA
j_call: TRBJ2-1
cdr3_aa: CASSFTASGSNEQFF
cdr3_nt: TGTGCCAGTAGTTTCACGGCTAGCGGGAGTAATGAGCAGTTCTTC

d_call: NA
v_call: TRBV3-1
clone_size: many
j_call: TRBJ2-2
cdr3_aa: CASSRGTPTGELFF
cdr3_nt: TGTGCCAGCAGCCGCGGGACTCCCACCGGGGAGCTGTTTTTT

d_call: NA
v_call: TRBV4-2
clone_size: many
j_call: TRBJ2-2
cdr3_aa: CASSLYSSRRDSGELFF
cdr3_nt: TGTGCCAGCAGCCTTTATTCGTCCCGGCGTGACTCCGGGGAGCTGTTTTTT

d_call: NA
v_call: TRBV20-1
clone_size: NA
j_call: TRBJ2-3
cdr3_aa: CSARVLIDTQYF
cdr3_nt: TGCAGTGCTCGGGTCTTAATAGATACGCAGTATTTT

d_call: NA
v_call: TRBV7-8
clone_size: NA
j_call: TRBJ2-7
cdr3_aa: CASSLNRAYEQYF
cdr3_nt: TGTGCCAGCAGCTTAAACAGGGCGTACGAGCAGTACTTC

d_call: NA
v_call: TRBV6-5
clone_size: many
j_call: TRBJ1-4
cdr3_aa: CASRMAGKEKLFF
cdr3_nt: TGTGCCAGCAGAATGGCAGGGAAGGAAAAACTGTTTTTT

d_call: TRBD1
v_call: TRBV29-1
clone_size: many
j_call: TRBJ2-1
cdr3_aa: CSVVTQGEDEQFF
cdr3_nt: TGCAGCGTCGTCACACAGGGGGAGGATGAGCAGTTCTTC

d_call: NA
v_call: TRBV5-1
clone_size: many
j_call: TRBJ2-2
cdr3_aa: CASSLAAPGELFF
cdr3_nt: TGCGCCAGCAGCTTGGCCGCCCCCGGGGAGCTGTTTTTT

d_call: TRBD2
v_call: TRBV5-4
clone_size: once
j_call: TRBJ2-1
cdr3_aa: CASSLAGGGSSYNEQFF
cdr3_nt: TGTGCCAGCAGCTTGGCCGGCGGGGGGAGCTCCTACAATGAGCAGTTCTTC

d_call: NA
v_call: TRBV28
clone_size: many
j_call: TRBJ2-7
cdr3_aa: CATIGLSSYEQYF
cdr3_nt: TGTGCAACCATCGGGTTGAGCTCCTACGAGCAGTACTTC

d_call: TRBD2
v_call: TRBV5-1
clone_size: many
j_call: TRBJ2-7
cdr3_aa: CASSLAEPGLAGWEQYF
cdr3_nt: TGCGCCAGCAGCTTGGCCGAGCCGGGACTAGCGGGATGGGAGCAGTACTTC

d_call: NA
v_call: TRBV20-1
clone_size: many
j_call: TRBJ2-7
cdr3_aa: CSARQLYEQYF
cdr3_nt: TGCAGTGCAAGACAGCTCTACGAGCAGTACTTC

d_call: TRBD2
v_call: TRBV29-1
clone_size: many
j_call: TRBJ2-3
cdr3_aa: CSVVAGSTDTQYF
cdr3_nt: TGCAGCGTCGTAGCGGGGAGCACAGATACGCAGTATTTT

d_call: NA
v_call: TRBV20-1
clone_size: many
j_call: TRBJ2-3
cdr3_aa: CSASSVKGFTDTQYF
cdr3_nt: TGCAGTGCTAGTTCGGTAAAGGGGTTCACAGATACGCAGTATTTT

d_call: TRBD2
v_call: TRBV4-1
clone_size: NA
j_call: TRBJ2-1
cdr3_aa: CASSQVTSGRDNEQFF
cdr3_nt: TGCGCCAGCAGCCAGGTTACTAGCGGGAGGGACAATGAGCAGTTCTTC

d_call: NA
v_call: TRBV15
clone_size: many
j_call: TRBJ1-1
cdr3_aa: CATSRVRAMNTEAFF
cdr3_nt: TGTGCCACCAGCAGAGTGAGGGCTATGAACACTGAAGCTTTCTTT

d_call: NA
v_call: TRBV3-1
clone_size: many
j_call: TRBJ2-1
cdr3_aa: CASSGFLGANEQFF
cdr3_nt: TGTGCCAGCAGCGGATTTTTGGGGGCAAATGAGCAGTTCTTC

d_call: NA
v_call: TRBV6-2/TRBV6-3
clone_size: many
j_call: TRBJ2-1
cdr3_aa: CASSVAGSYNEQFF
cdr3_nt: TGTGCCAGCAGTGTGGCGGGTTCCTACAATGAGCAGTTCTTC

d_call: NA
v_call: TRBV2
clone_size: many
j_call: TRBJ2-5
cdr3_aa: CASSGVAQATGETQYF
cdr3_nt: TGTGCCAGCAGTGGGGTCGCACAGGCGACGGGGGAGACCCAGTACTTC

d_call: NA
v_call: TRBV18
clone_size: NA
j_call: TRBJ2-1
cdr3_aa: CASSPSRTYNEQFF
cdr3_nt: TGTGCCAGCTCACCGAGTCGTACCTACAATGAGCAGTTCTTC

d_call: NA
v_call: TRBV7-6
clone_size: many
j_call: TRBJ2-1
cdr3_aa: CASRVRLGVNEQFF
cdr3_nt: TGTGCCAGCAGAGTGAGGTTGGGGGTAAATGAGCAGTTCTTC

d_call: NA
v_call: TRBV12-3/TRBV12-4
clone_size: many
j_call: TRBJ2-5
cdr3_aa: CASSLGPSGQETQYF
cdr3_nt: TGTGCCAGCAGTTTAGGCCCCAGCGGACAAGAGACCCAGTACTTC

d_call: NA
v_call: TRBV24-1
clone_size: few
j_call: TRBJ2-5
cdr3_aa: CATSDRGQHQETQYF
cdr3_nt: TGTGCCACCAGTGATCGCGGACAGCACCAAGAGACCCAGTACTTC

d_call: TRBD2
v_call: TRBV2
clone_size: many
j_call: TRBJ2-2
cdr3_aa: CASSSELADTGELFF
cdr3_nt: TGTGCCAGCAGTTCGGAGCTAGCGGACACCGGGGAGCTGTTTTTT

d_call: NA
v_call: TRBV29-1
clone_size: many
j_call: TRBJ1-1
cdr3_aa: CSVEVEGSNTEAFF
cdr3_nt: TGCAGCGTTGAAGTTGAAGGGTCGAACACTGAAGCTTTCTTT